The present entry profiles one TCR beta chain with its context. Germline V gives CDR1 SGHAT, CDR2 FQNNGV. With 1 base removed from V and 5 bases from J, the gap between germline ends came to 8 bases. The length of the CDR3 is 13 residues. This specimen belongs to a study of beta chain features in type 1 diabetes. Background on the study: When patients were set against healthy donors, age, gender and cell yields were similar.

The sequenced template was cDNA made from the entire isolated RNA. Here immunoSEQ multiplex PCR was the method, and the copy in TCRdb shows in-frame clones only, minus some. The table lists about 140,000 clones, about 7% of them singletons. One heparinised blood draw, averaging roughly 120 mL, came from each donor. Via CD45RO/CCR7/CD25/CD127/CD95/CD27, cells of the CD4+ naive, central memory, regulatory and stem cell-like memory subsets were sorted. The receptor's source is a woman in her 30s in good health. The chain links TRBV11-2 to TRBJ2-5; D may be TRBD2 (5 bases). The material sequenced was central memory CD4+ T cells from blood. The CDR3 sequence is CASSLASKETQYF. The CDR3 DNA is TGTGCCAGCAGCTTAGCTAGCAAGGAGACCCAGTACTTC. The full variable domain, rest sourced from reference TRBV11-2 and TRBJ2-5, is EAGVAQSPRYKIIEKRQSVAFWCNPISGHATLYWYQQILGQGPKLLIQFQNNGVVDDSQLPKDRFSAERLKGVDSTLKIQPAKLEDSAVYLCASSLASKETQYFGPGTRLLVL.